This TCR beta chain comes out of a study of T cell responses to AZD1222 COVID-19 vaccine (dated by TCRdb to the early 2020s). Regarding the study in general: AZD1222 recipients given second doses at about 4 weeks or at about 12 weeks were pooled, since spike-specific TCR depth and breadth were not found to differ between the two schedules. A total of over 230 trial participants underwent TCR sequencing, of whom around 200 received two doses of AZD1222 and 26 received two doses of the MenACWY control vaccine. Trial participants were enrolled by age into 18-55, 56-69 and 70-plus year subgroups, with approximately 150, 30 and 60 TCR-sequenced participants respectively.

Overall study outcomes, separate from this receptor: Reportedly, almost half of the unique spike-specific TCRs recognized epitopes lying outside the regions that are mutated in the B.1.351 and B.1.1.7 variants. Most participants were white British and females outnumbered males, and the authors suggested that clonal diversity may have been underestimated. The vaccine-associated CD4 TCRs covered the entire spike protein, and the dominant responses fell in regions 160-218 and 743-854. Spike-specific TCR breadth and depth rose significantly after two AZD1222 doses compared with day 0 and with MenACWY recipients. In the small 56-69-year group, the increase in depth fell short of significance, most likely because of low power. Conclusions about previously exposed vaccinees are limited, since just five or six AZD1222 recipients were seropositive for SARS-CoV-2 at baseline. Because no day 14 peak-response samples were available, repertoires were characterized only after the peak T cell response.

The time point label, read with the paper, signifies: baseline before first vaccination. Samples from vaccinated people were obtained from the UK trials COV001 and COV002, which included a single-blind randomized controlled phase 2/3 trial of AZD1222 (ChAdOx1 nCoV-19) in healthy adults. Trial participant PBMC samples were collected at day 0 and day 28 after the second dose for TCRbeta chain sequencing. Remarks on this clone: It lacks a known antigen. It has no much larger one-base neighbor in the sample; base qualities were not kept.

CDR1 and CDR2 are drawn from the germline V gene: LGHNA, YSLEER. From its cysteine to its phenylalanine, the CDR3 spans 15 amino acids. The CDR3 DNA has 45 bases and is translated from base 1. The germline V and J ends show losses of 0 bases and 7 bases respectively, and no gene match explains 5 bases of the junction. The CDR3 regions of human TCRbeta chains were analyzed by immunosequencing. As for how the authors treated the data: TCRs in the repertoires were matched against a reference library of SARS-CoV-2-specific TCRs that had been generated with the MIRA antigen-specificity platform. Breadth meant the fraction of unique TCRs that were SARS-CoV-2-associated, whereas depth meant the fraction of total T cells that were SARS-CoV-2-associated. Using the MIRA data, each spike-specific TCR was assigned both to the spike region to which the TCR was reactive and to a CD4 or CD8 class. Log10-transformed breadth and depth values were compared by one-way ANOVA with Sidak's multiple comparisons tests. In its TCRdb copy, this immuneACCESS table keeps in-frame sequences only and misses some clones. Where compared with another copy, unresolved V genes explain less than half of these, and the others have no known cause. Clone size and V and J calls were adopted from that table, with D and trimming inferred from the DNA. The sample includes roughly 150,000 clones, with roughly nine tenths observed a single time. 1.8% of the sample is in the top ten clones.

Here the chain combines TRBV4-3 and TRBJ2-1; 8 central nucleotides agree with TRBD2. The clonotype comes from an adult in good health. This material consisted of peripheral blood, taken on day 0 of AZD1222 vaccination. This receptor has the CDR3 CASSQDPSGPNEQFF. The sequenced DNA is TGCGCCAGCAGCCAAGATCCTAGCGGGCCAAATGAGCAGTTCTTC.